Listed here are 11 T cell receptor beta chains from one sample, sequenced in a study of response to subunit inactivated influenza vaccine. TCRdb redid the calling of the RT-PCR reads with MiXCR, one entry per CDR3 protein. The sample consists of hundreds of thousands of distinct CDR3 sequences, over 11% of them appearing once. The sample was PBMCs from blood, taken roughly 15 days before vaccination. The receptor source for this set is a man aged 50-60 years who received an inactivated influenza vaccine.

This rearrangement joins TRBV15 to TRBJ1-5, with D unresolved. The V end lost 6 bases, the J end lost 3 bases, and 6 bases lay between the germline ends. CDR1 is LNHNV and CDR2 is YYDKDF in the germline V gene (reference sequence). The CDR3 contains 12 residues. Here the CDR3 reads CATSWDNQPQHF. DNA of the CDR3: TGTGCCACCAGTTGGGACAATCAGCCCCAGCATTTT.

This sequence joins TRBV10-3 and TRBJ2-3, with 7 bases identical to TRBD1. Trimming cost V 6 bases and J 0 bases; bases outside gene matches: 9. The CDR3 runs to 16 residues. Germline lookup yields CDR1 ENHRY and CDR2 SYGVKD. The CDR3 spells CAISVLPGQSTDTQYF. The CDR3 DNA sequence: TGTGCCATCAGCGTACTCCCGGGACAGAGCACAGATACGCAGTATTTT.

The rearrangement links TRBV18 to TRBJ2-5; 7 positions match TRBD2. Trimming cost V 2 bases and J 2 bases; bases outside gene matches: 2. This CDR3 region has 14 residues. Per germline, CDR1 KGHSH and CDR2 LQKENI. Here the CDR3 DNA reads TGTGCCAGCTCACCAGGGAGGGTTCAAGAGACCCAGTACTTC. As protein: CASSPGRVQETQYF.

CDR3 amino acids: CASSSLVGHTGELFF. Here the CDR3 DNA reads TGTGCCAGCAGCTCCTTGGTGGGACACACCGGGGAGCTGTTTTTT. The chain uses TRBV7-3 and TRBJ2-2; D is tentatively TRBD1 or TRBD2 (5 bases each). V lost 4 bases and J lost 3, with 12 bases in between. The CDR3 sequence is 15 residues long. From germline, CDR1 is SGHTA and CDR2 FQGTGA. The variable domain in full, with the rest retrieved from reference TRBV7-3 and TRBJ2-2, is GAGVSQTPSNKVTEKGKYVELRCDPISGHTALYWYRQSLGQGPEFLIYFQGTGAADDSGLPNDRFFAVRPEGSVSTLKIQRTERGDSAVYLCASSSLVGHTGELFFGEGSRLTVL.

V gene TRBV20-1 combines with J gene TRBJ2-7; 8 bases are a match to TRBD1. V shed 1 base, J shed 1 base, and the junction held 15 bases outside the gene matches. CDR1 and CDR2 from the germline V gene are DFQATT and SNEGSKA (reference sequence). This CDR3 is 18 amino acids long. This CDR3 is CSARVSGGLPLTSYEQYF. In DNA, the CDR3 is TGCAGTGCTAGAGTGTCAGGGGGCTTACCCCTCACGTCCTACGAGCAGTACTTC.

Only a few counts were recorded for this clonotype. The rearrangement joins TRBV20-1 to TRBJ1-5, with D perhaps TRBD1 (5 bases). Germline values: CDR1 DFQATT, CDR2 SNEGSKA (reference sequence). This CDR3 is 14 amino acids long. Trimming cost V 3 bases and J 3 bases, with 12 bases left between them. CDR3 DNA: TGCAGTGCTAGTGGGGGGGTCGACAATCAGCCCCAGCATTTT. Translation: CSASGGVDNQPQHF.

V usage is TRBV10-1 and J usage is TRBJ2-3; a weak D match, TRBD2 (5 bases). Germline V gives CDR1 WNHNN, CDR2 SYGVQD (reference sequence). The V and J ends lost 5 bases and 6 bases respectively, with 6 bases between them. This CDR3 is built from 11 residues. CDR3 coding DNA: TGCGCCAGCAGTATAGCGGATACGCAGTATTTT. This gives the protein CASSIADTQYF.

This clonotype has a handful of counts. The genes are TRBV11-2 and TRBJ1-5; the D is unclear. Trimming removed 0 bases from V and 6 bases from J, with 6 bases in between. The CDR3 is 13 residues long. The germline CDR1 and CDR2 sequences are SGHAT and FQNNGV. CDR3 amino acids: CASSLDRSQPQHF. In nucleotides, the CDR3 is TGTGCCAGCAGCTTAGATCGTTCTCAGCCCCAGCATTTT.

V is TRBV5-1 and J is TRBJ2-2; no clear D gene. Deletions cut 0 bases from V and 0 bases from J, with 12 bases between. Germline V lookup: CDR1 SGHRS, CDR2 YFSETQ. The CDR3 covers 17 residues. The CDR3 sequence: CASSLAGVGANTGELFF. CDR3 in DNA: TGCGCCAGCAGCTTGGCCGGCGTCGGAGCGAACACCGGGGAGCTGTTTTTT.

This clonotype occurred a few times. V is TRBV6-2 or TRBV6-3 and J is TRBJ2-5; the match to TRBD1 covers 9 bases. Germline V gene data show CDR1 as MNHEY and CDR2 as SVGEGT. J lost 2 bases, V lost 8 bases, and 6 bases had no gene match. CDR3 length: 14 residues. This CDR3 reads CASGRTGAQETQYF. The CDR3, as DNA: TGTGCCAGCGGAAGGACAGGGGCGCAAGAGACCCAGTACTTC.

This chain connects TRBV5-1 to TRBJ2-5, with D unresolved. CDR1 and CDR2 (germline): SGHRS, YFSETQ. Between the trimmed V and J ends, which lost 0 bases and 1 base, there was a span of 10 bases. The CDR3 totals 15 residues. The CDR3 sequence: CASSLEVSGQETQYF. The CDR3 DNA sequence: TGCGCCAGCAGCTTGGAGGTCTCGGGCCAAGAGACCCAGTACTTC.